The 30 T cell receptor beta chains presented below share a single source sample, sequenced in a study of radiation and T cells in renal cell carcinoma. Measured with immunoSEQ multiplex PCR; TCRdb has only the in-frame clones, and not every one. Of roughly 120,000 clones in the sample, roughly four fifths were seen once. As for time point: blood 2 weeks post-SBRT. Treatment defined: 15 Gy SBRT to primary tumor, nephrectomy 4 weeks later. This material consisted of blood, taken from a patient whose treatment included radiotherapy and nephrectomy. Every receptor here comes from a woman between 55 and 75 years old with renal cell carcinoma.

The J gene is TRBJ2-5, the V gene TRBV30; 8 bases are shared with TRBD1. V was pared by 2 bases and J by 1 base, with 6 bases of the junction left unmatched. Germline V gene data show CDR1 as GTSNPN and CDR2 as SVGIG (reference sequence). The CDR3 is 15 amino acids. Here the CDR3 DNA reads TGTGCCTGGAGTTGGCAGGGGGCTCTCCAAGAGACCCAGTACTTC. Protein sequence: CAWSWQGALQETQYF.

This chain links TRBV7-2 with TRBJ2-1; D perhaps matches TRBD2 (7 bases). The V end was cut by 5 bases, the J end by 0 bases, with 17 bases between. Germline assignment: CDR1 SGHTA and CDR2 FQGNSA. The CDR3 has 17 residues. The CDR3, as DNA: TGTGCCAGCAGCCGAGGGGGGGTCCTTTACTCCTACAATGAGCAGTTCTTC. As protein: CASSRGGVLYSYNEQFF.

The chain links TRBV7-2 to TRBJ2-5; 10 positions match TRBD1. The length of the CDR3 is 14 residues. The V and J ends lost 5 bases and 5 bases, in that order; junction bases with no gene match: 5. Germline V CDR1 and CDR2: SGHTA, FQGNSA. The CDR3 sequence is CASSPGTGAETQYF. CDR3 DNA sequence: TGTGCCAGCAGCCCAGGGACAGGGGCGGAGACCCAGTACTTC.

The CDR3: CASSDSWLDTQYF. CDR3 nucleotide sequence: TGTGCCAGCAGTGACTCTTGGTTGGATACGCAGTATTTT. The chain recombines TRBV6-4 with TRBJ2-3; D uncertain. CDR1 MRHNA and CDR2 SNTAGT come from the germline V gene. The germline V and J ends were trimmed by 0 bases and 6 bases, with 7 bases remaining between them. CDR3 size: 13 residues.

J is TRBJ2-2 and V is TRBV11-2; no clear D. This CDR3 has 12 amino acids. V dropped 5 bases and J dropped 3 bases, with 4 bases sitting between them. Looked up from germline, CDR1 is SGHAT and CDR2 is FQNNGV. Here the CDR3 reads CASSPDTGELFF. CDR3 sequence (DNA): TGTGCCAGCAGCCCCGACACCGGGGAGCTGTTTTTT.

Here the CDR3 reads CAWSRQGAITYEQYF. CDR3 nucleotide sequence: TGTGCCTGGAGTAGGCAGGGGGCGATAACCTACGAGCAGTACTTC. The V and J genes are TRBV30 and TRBJ2-7; TRBD1 aligns across 8 bases. This CDR3 has 15 residues. J gave up 2 bases and V 2 bases, and 8 bases lay outside the gene matches. Germline V gene data show CDR1 as GTSNPN and CDR2 as SVGIG (reference sequence).

The gene calls are TRBV28 and TRBJ2-5, with 14 bases fitting TRBD2. Germline V lookup: CDR1 MDHEN, CDR2 SYDVKM. This CDR3 is 18 amino acids long. V gave up 6 bases and J gave up 1 base; unmatched junction bases: 10. CDR3 loop: CASSSGTSGRALQETQYF. DNA of the CDR3: TGTGCCAGCAGCTCTGGGACTAGCGGGAGAGCCCTCCAAGAGACCCAGTACTTC.

The chain carries TRBV2 and TRBJ1-4; D gene ambiguous. Trimming cost V 3 bases and J 0 bases, with 8 bases left between them. Looked up from germline, CDR1 is SNHLY and CDR2 is FYNNEI. This CDR3 spans 15 amino acids. Here the CDR3 reads CASSERAATNEKLFF. CDR3 in DNA: TGTGCCAGCAGTGAGAGGGCTGCAACTAATGAAAAACTGTTTTTT.

The gene calls are TRBV29-1 and TRBJ2-1, with D perhaps matching TRBD2 (6 bases). The ends were cut back, 4 bases at V and 9 bases at J, with 10 bases in the middle. Germline CDR1 is SQVTM and CDR2 is ANQGSEA. This CDR3 has 11 amino acids. The CDR3 nucleotides are TGCAGCGTTGTTAGCGGATTTGAGCAGTTCTTC. This gives the protein CSVVSGFEQFF.

The chain couples TRBV5-6 to TRBJ2-7; maybe TRBD2 (5 bases). This CDR3 has 13 amino acids. Looked up from germline, CDR1 is SGHDT and CDR2 is YYEEEE. V was trimmed by 1 base and J by 6 bases, leaving 11 bases between them. The CDR3 DNA sequence: TGTGCCAGCAGCTTGAAGGCTAGCACCGAGCAGTACTTC. Its translation: CASSLKASTEQYF.

This clone was counted at least ten times. CDR3 bases: TGCGCCAGCAGCCAAGGATGGGCCATACTGAACACTGAAGCTTTCTTT. Translating gives CASSQGWAILNTEAFF. The chain uses TRBV4-3 and TRBJ1-1; no clear D. V lost 1 base, J lost 0 bases, and 12 bases lay in between. This CDR3 is built from 16 residues. Germline V gives CDR1 LGHNA, CDR2 YSLEER.

V usage is TRBV12-5 and J usage is TRBJ2-3; D ambiguous. Germline V lookup: CDR1 LGHNT, CDR2 FRNRAP. The CDR3 contains 14 residues. The germline V and J ends were trimmed by 7 bases and 5 bases, with 16 bases remaining between them. CDR3 sequence (DNA): TGTGCTAGTGTTGATGACTCAGCAGGAGATACGCAGTATTTT. The encoded protein is CASVDDSAGDTQYF. The full variable domain, rest sourced from reference TRBV12-5 and TRBJ2-3, is DARVTQTPRHKVTEMGQEVTMRCQPILGHNTVFWYRQTMMQGLELLAYFRNRAPLDDSGMPKDRFSAEMPDATLATLKIQPSEPRDSAVYFCASVDDSAGDTQYFGPGTRLTVL.

In this sample, this clone turned up a few times. The chain has TRBV14 and TRBJ2-3; D is unclear. The V end lost 0 bases, the J end lost 5 bases, and 9 bases lay between the germline ends. Germline V lookup: CDR1 SGHDN, CDR2 FVKESK. This CDR3 contains 14 residues. CDR3 coding DNA: TGTGCCAGCAGCCAAGAGCGTTGGCTAGATACGCAGTATTTT. As protein: CASSQERWLDTQYF.

CDR3 DNA sequence: TGTGCCAGCAGTTTACGACAGGGTGTCGGGGAGCTGTTTTTT. Translation gives CASSLRQGVGELFF. The V gene is TRBV28, the J gene TRBJ2-2; 7 bases agree with TRBD1. In germline, CDR1 is MDHEN, CDR2 SYDVKM. This CDR3 region has 14 residues. V lost 2 bases and J lost 7; bases outside the gene matches: 4.

The J gene is TRBJ2-2, the V gene TRBV7-3; D is undetermined. V dropped 0 bases and J dropped 1 base, with 3 bases sitting between them. Germline values: CDR1 SGHTA, CDR2 FQGTGA. The CDR3 spans 14 residues. The CDR3 is CASSLTGNTGELFF. Written as DNA, the CDR3 is TGTGCCAGCAGCTTAACAGGGAACACCGGGGAGCTGTTTTTT.

This clone was seen only once. The sample has other DNA sequences that encode this CDR3 too. The chain employs TRBV20-1 and TRBJ2-3; D is unclear. With 5 bases removed from V and 2 bases from J, the gap between germline ends came to 5 bases. This CDR3 contains 11 residues. The V gene's germline CDR1 is DFQATT and CDR2 SNEGSKA (reference sequence). The CDR3 DNA reads TGCAGTGCTCCATCCACAGATACGCAGTATTTT. This encodes CSAPSTDTQYF.

J is TRBJ2-7 and V is TRBV6-1; 7 bases fit TRBD2. CDR3 length equals 14 residues. Germline-derived CDR1 and CDR2 are MNHNS and SASEGT. V lost 5 bases, J lost 4 bases, and 8 bases stayed unmatched. The CDR3 DNA follows: TGTGCCAGCAGTTGGGGAGGGGCCCGGTACGAGCAGTACTTC. Protein: CASSWGGARYEQYF.

V gene TRBV7-6 combines with J gene TRBJ1-5; the D is unclear. CDR3 length equals 15 residues. CDR1 is SGHVS, CDR2 FNYEAQ, per germline. V was trimmed by 5 bases and J by 0 bases, leaving 11 bases between them. The CDR3 is CASSPLADSNQPQHF. In DNA, the CDR3 is TGTGCCAGCAGCCCCTTGGCAGATAGCAATCAGCCCCAGCATTTT.

This sequence joins TRBV7-2 and TRBJ2-7, with D unresolved. Germline V gene lookup returns CDR1 SGHTA and CDR2 FQGNSA. With 1 base removed from V and 4 bases from J, the gap between germline ends came to 11 bases. The CDR3 length is 14 residues. DNA of the CDR3: TGTGCCAGCAGCTTAGAGGCAGGCGATTACGAGCAGTACTTC. It is translated as CASSLEAGDYEQYF.

The chain couples TRBV6-4 to TRBJ1-6; D gene unclear. Per germline, CDR1 MRHNA and CDR2 SNTAGT. This CDR3 has 15 residues. V was cut by 3 bases and J by 0 bases, with 6 bases left in between. CDR3 in DNA: TGTGCCAGCAGTGAGAGCAGCTCCTATAATTCACCCCTCCACTTT. Protein: CASSESSSYNSPLHF.

The chain recombines TRBV11-2 with TRBJ1-1; D is possibly TRBD1 (5 bases). The CDR3 loop spans 14 amino acids. Germline values: CDR1 SGHAT, CDR2 FQNNGV. The V end lost 1 base, the J end lost 1 base, and 7 bases lay between the germline ends. CDR3 region: CASSLAGRNTEAFF. The CDR3 DNA reads TGTGCCAGCAGCTTAGCAGGGCGGAACACTGAAGCTTTCTTT.

The V call is TRBV2, the J call TRBJ1-1; D not certain. This CDR3 is 13 amino acids long. In germline, CDR1 is SNHLY, CDR2 FYNNEI. Between the trimmed V and J ends, which lost 5 bases and 1 base, there was a span of 8 bases. CDR3 nucleotide sequence: TGTGCCAGCAGTACGGTCTGGAACACTGAAGCTTTCTTT. This translates into CASSTVWNTEAFF. The full variable domain, with the rest looked up from reference TRBV2 and TRBJ1-1, is EPEVTQTPSHQVTQMGQEVILRCVPISNHLYFYWYRQILGQKVEFLVSFYNNEISEKSEIFDDQFSVERPDGSNFTLKIRSTKLEDSAMYFCASSTVWNTEAFFGQGTRLTVV.

The genes are TRBV5-6 and TRBJ1-2; D unresolved. This CDR3 is 13 amino acids long. V lost 0 bases and J 4 bases, leaving 7 bases between the germline ends. From germline, CDR1 is SGHDT and CDR2 YYEEEE. CDR3 sequence (DNA): TGTGCCAGCAGCTTGGGGGCCCTCTATGGCTACACCTTC. Translation: CASSLGALYGYTF.

V and J are TRBV5-6 and TRBJ2-7, with unresolved D. This CDR3 contains 13 residues. Trimming took off 0 bases at V and 2 bases at J, with 6 bases between the two ends. Germline V gene sequence: CDR1 SGHDT, CDR2 YYEEEE. The CDR3 reads CASSLASTYEQYF. The CDR3 nucleotides read TGTGCCAGCAGCTTGGCCAGCACCTACGAGCAGTACTTC.

The J gene is TRBJ2-3, the V gene TRBV9, with D maybe TRBD2 (6 bases). The CDR3 has 15 amino acids. Trimming pared 0 bases from V and 5 bases from J, leaving 13 bases between. Looked up from germline, CDR1 is SGDLS and CDR2 is YYNGEE. The CDR3 nucleotides are TGTGCCAGCAGCGTAGCAGCTTACGGGAGAGATACGCAGTATTTT. Translating gives CASSVAAYGRDTQYF.

The V and J genes are TRBV5-5 and TRBJ2-7; 7 bases are a match to TRBD2. Germline assignment: CDR1 SGHKS and CDR2 YYEKEE (reference sequence). The ends lost 3 bases at V and 7 bases at J; junction bases unmatched: 13. The CDR3 extends over 15 amino acids. The DNA for the CDR3 is TGTGCCAGCAGCTCCCTACGGGCGGGAGTAAAAGAGCAGTACTTC. Its protein product is CASSSLRAGVKEQYF. The variable domain in full, with the rest retrieved from reference TRBV5-5 and TRBJ2-7, is DAGVTQSPTHLIKTRGQQVTLRCSPISGHKSVSWYQQVLGQGPQFIFQYYEKEERGRGNFPDRFSARQFPNYSSELNVNALLLGDSALYLCASSSLRAGVKEQYFGPGTRLTVT.

The genes are TRBV11-2 and TRBJ2-1; 7 bases are shared with TRBD1. The germline V gene encodes CDR1 SGHAT and CDR2 FQNNGV. The CDR3 covers 15 residues. V was clipped by 5 bases and J by 3 bases; unmatched bases: 7. The CDR3 nucleotides are TGTGCCAGCAGCGTAGGGGGCAGTAACTACAATGAGCAGTTCTTC. Its protein product is CASSVGGSNYNEQFF.

J is TRBJ1-5 and V is TRBV6-1; no firm D call. Germline loops: CDR1 MNHNS, CDR2 SASEGT. The CDR3 consists of 13 residues. V lost 3 bases and J lost 5, with 8 bases in between. As DNA, the CDR3 is TGTGCCAGCAGTGAGTCAGTTCATCAGCCCCAGCATTTT. It encodes CASSESVHQPQHF.

This clone was observed a handful of times. The V and J genes are TRBV9 and TRBJ1-6, with D unresolved. V shed 0 bases and J shed 6 bases, with 10 bases lying between them. The CDR3 has 15 residues. The germline CDR1 and CDR2 sequences are SGDLS and YYNGEE. CDR3 sequence: CASSVDGLSNSPLHF. CDR3 DNA sequence: TGTGCCAGCAGCGTAGACGGGCTCAGTAATTCACCCCTCCACTTT.

The chain joins TRBV4-2 to TRBJ1-5; 8 bases are a match to TRBD1. The CDR3 runs 14 residues. Germline assignment: CDR1 LGHNA and CDR2 YNFKEQ. V shed 0 bases and J 6 bases; nucleotides not matched to a gene: 1. CDR3 loop: CASSQDRGRQPQHF. CDR3 DNA: TGTGCCAGCAGCCAAGACAGGGGGCGTCAGCCCCAGCATTTT.